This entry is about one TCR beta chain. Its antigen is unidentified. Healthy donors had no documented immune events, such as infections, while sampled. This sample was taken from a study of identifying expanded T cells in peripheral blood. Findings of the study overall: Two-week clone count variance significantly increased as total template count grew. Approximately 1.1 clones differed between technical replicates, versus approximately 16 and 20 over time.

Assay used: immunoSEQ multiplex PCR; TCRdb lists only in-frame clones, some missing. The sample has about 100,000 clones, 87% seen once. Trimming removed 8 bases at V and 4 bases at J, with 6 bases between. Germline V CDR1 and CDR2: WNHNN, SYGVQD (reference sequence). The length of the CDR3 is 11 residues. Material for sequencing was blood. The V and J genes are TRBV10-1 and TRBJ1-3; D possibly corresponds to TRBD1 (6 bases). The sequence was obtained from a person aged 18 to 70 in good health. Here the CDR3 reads CASGTGNTIYF. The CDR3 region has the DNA TGCGCCAGCGGGACAGGAAACACCATATATTTT.